This T cell receptor (beta chain) was sequenced for a study of shared clonotypes between healthy human individuals. Study overall: A donor's plate count was three for CD4 naive and three for CD4 memory; CD8 naive had two and CD8 memory one. Findings and caveats of the study: Clonotypes not shared had lower generation probabilities than those common to all four donors.

In the study's own analysis: ImmunoSEQ only sent back junction sequences with no quality scores, so filtering was done differently. The data were produced by immunoSEQ multiplex PCR, yet TCRdb's version contains in-frame clones alone and is incomplete. D and trimming were read from the DNA, whereas the V and J calls and clone size are those reported in that table. The top ten clones hold around 2% of a sample with around 700,000 clones, about 78% of them seen once. Regarding this clone: No antigen is known for it.

The study drew all its donors from Caucasian adults living in Nashville, Tennessee. Germline CDR1 LNHNV, CDR2 YYDKDF (reference sequence). The junction had 20 bases not matched to a gene; V was cut back by 3 bases and J by 10 bases. The CDR3 is 18 residues long. The sample comprised memory CD4+ T cells sorted from blood. The subset is: CD45RA-negative fraction. J is TRBJ2-1 and V is TRBV15; 8 nucleotides agree with TRBD2. This clonotype was obtained from a woman in her twenties or thirties in good health. CDR3: CATSRRAGTSGRSREQFF. CDR3 nucleotides: TGTGCCACCAGCAGGAGAGCGGGAACGAGCGGGAGAAGTCGCGAGCAGTTCTTC.